Sequencing of this T cell receptor (beta chain) was carried out in a study of blood T cell repertoires in COVID-19. Study information: Sources were T cells, B-cell-depleted T cells, or PBMCs; the material itself was cDNA or gDNA.

CDR3 size: 12 residues. V dropped 5 bases and J dropped 3; count of bases not matched to a gene: 4. Germline-derived CDR1 and CDR2 are GTSNPN and SVGIG (reference sequence). Study members were between 18 and 89 years old and lived in fewer than 30 US regions. Cohort allocation depended upon clinical history that participants reported. In the authors' methods: Amplification from reference gene primers served as the basis for estimated nucleated cell counts. Only in-frame clones appear in the TCRdb table, and some are missing; sequencing was by immunoSEQ multiplex PCR. V and J calls and clone size are those listed in that table; D and trimming were worked out from the DNA. The table records around 300,000 clones, around 89% of them present only once.

This clonotype was sampled from a woman in her fifties or sixties who had recovered from COVID-19. The source material was PBMCs or T cells enriched from blood (not recorded which). This chain uses TRBV30 with TRBJ2-7, with TRBD1 identical over 7 bases. Here the CDR3 reads CAWGSGGYEQYF. The CDR3 region has the DNA TGTGCCTGGGGATCAGGGGGCTACGAGCAGTACTTC.